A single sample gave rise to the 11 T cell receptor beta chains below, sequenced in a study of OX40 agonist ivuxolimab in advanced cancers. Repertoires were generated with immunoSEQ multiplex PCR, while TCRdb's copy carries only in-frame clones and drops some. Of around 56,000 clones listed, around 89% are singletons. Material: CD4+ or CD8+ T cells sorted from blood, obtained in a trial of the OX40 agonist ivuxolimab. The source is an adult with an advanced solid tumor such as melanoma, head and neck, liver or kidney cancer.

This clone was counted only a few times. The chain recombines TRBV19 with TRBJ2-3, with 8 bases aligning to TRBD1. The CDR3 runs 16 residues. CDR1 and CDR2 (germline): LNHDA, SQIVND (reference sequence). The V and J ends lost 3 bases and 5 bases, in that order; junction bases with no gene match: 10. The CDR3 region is CASSMLRTGLGDTQYF. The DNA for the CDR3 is TGTGCCAGTAGTATGCTCAGGACAGGGTTAGGAGATACGCAGTATTTT.

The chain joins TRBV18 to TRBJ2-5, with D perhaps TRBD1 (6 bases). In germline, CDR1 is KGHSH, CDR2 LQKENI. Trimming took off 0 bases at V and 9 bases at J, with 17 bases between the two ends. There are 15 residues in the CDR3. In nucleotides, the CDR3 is TGTGCCAGCTCACCACCCGCAGGGGCCACGTTGGCCCAGTACTTC. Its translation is CASSPPAGATLAQYF.

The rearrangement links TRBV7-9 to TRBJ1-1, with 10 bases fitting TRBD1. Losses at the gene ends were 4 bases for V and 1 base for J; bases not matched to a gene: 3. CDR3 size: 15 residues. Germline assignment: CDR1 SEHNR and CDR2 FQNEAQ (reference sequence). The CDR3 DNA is TGTGCCAGCAGCTGGGGGACAGGGGCGAACACTGAAGCTTTCTTT. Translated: CASSWGTGANTEAFF.

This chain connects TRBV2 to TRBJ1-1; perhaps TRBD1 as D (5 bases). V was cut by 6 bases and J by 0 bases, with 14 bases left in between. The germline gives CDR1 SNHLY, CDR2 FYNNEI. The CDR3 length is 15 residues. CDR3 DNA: TGTGCCAGCAGGGACGCCAGGGTCATGAACACTGAAGCTTTCTTT. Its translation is CASRDARVMNTEAFF. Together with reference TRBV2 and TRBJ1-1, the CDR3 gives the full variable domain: EPEVTQTPSHQVTQMGQEVILRCVPISNHLYFYWYRQILGQKVEFLVSFYNNEISEKSEIFDDQFSVERPDGSNFTLKIRSTKLEDSAMYFCASRDARVMNTEAFFGQGTRLTVV.

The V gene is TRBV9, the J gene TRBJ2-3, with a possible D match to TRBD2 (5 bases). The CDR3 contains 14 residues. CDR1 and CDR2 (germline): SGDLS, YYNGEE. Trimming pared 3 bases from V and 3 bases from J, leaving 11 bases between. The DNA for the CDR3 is TGTGCCAGCAGCGCCTATCCGGGAACAGATACGCAGTATTTT. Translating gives CASSAYPGTDTQYF.

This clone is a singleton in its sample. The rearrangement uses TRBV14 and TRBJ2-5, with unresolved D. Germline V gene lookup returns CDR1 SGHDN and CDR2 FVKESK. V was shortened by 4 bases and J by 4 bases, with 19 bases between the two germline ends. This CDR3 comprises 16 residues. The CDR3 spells CASSLLFGPPGETQYF. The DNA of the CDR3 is TGTGCCAGCAGCCTCCTTTTCGGACCGCCCGGAGAGACCCAGTACTTC.

The CDR3 nucleotides are TGTGCCTGGGAGCAGGGGGGTGGGGAGACCCAGTACTTC. The encoded protein is CAWEQGGGETQYF. The rearrangement links TRBV30 to TRBJ2-5; possibly TRBD1 for D (7 bases). The CDR3 is 13 amino acids. Germline CDR1 reads GTSNPN; CDR2 reads SVGIG (reference sequence). Trimming left V 5 bases short and J 5 bases short, with 15 bases between.

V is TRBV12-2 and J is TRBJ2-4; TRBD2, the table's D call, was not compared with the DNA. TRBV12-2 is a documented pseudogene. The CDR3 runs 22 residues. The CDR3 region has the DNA TGTGCAAGTCGCTTACCCCCCGCCCCACTAGCGGGGGGGCCGGTCGCCAAAAACATTCAGTACTTC. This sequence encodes CASRLPPAPLAGGPVAKNIQYF.

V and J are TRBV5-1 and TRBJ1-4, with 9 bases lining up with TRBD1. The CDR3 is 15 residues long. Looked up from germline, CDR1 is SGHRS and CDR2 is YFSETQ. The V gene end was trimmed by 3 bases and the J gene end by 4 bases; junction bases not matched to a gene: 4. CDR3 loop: CASSSTGGVNEKLFF. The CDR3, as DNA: TGCGCCAGCAGCTCGACAGGGGGAGTTAATGAAAAACTGTTTTTT. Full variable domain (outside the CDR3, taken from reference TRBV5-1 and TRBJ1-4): KAGVTQTPRYLIKTRGQQVTLSCSPISGHRSVSWYQQTPGQGLQFLFEYFSETQRNKGNFPGRFSGRQFSNSRSEMNVSTLELGDSALYLCASSSTGGVNEKLFFGSGTQLSVL.

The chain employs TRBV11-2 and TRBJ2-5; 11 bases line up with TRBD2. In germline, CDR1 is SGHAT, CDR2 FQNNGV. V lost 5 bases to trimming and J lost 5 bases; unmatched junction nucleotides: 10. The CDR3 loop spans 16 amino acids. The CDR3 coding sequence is TGTGCCAGCAGCCTCGGCTTAGCGGGGGGGCAGGAGACCCAGTACTTC. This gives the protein CASSLGLAGGQETQYF.

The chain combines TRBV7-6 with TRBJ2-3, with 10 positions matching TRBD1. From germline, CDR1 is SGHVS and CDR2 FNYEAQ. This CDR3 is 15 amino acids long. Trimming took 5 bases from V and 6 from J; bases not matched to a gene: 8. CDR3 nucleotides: TGTGCCAGCAGCCCTGGGACAGGGGCTCGGGATACGCAGTATTTT. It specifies CASSPGTGARDTQYF.